A selection of T cell receptor beta chains follows, all from one sample in a study of PD-L1 blockade in urothelial cancer. Sequencing was performed with immunoSEQ multiplex PCR; in TCRdb, only in-frame clones are kept and a portion is missing. Of tens of thousands of clones in the sample, more than 75% were seen once. The material was PBMCs, obtained around atezolizumab (anti-PD-L1) treatment. Source of these receptors: a man aged 55 to 70 with urothelial cancer. Each CDR3 is given with its conserved first and last residue. D genes are given only for firm matches. Clone size is not always given. Where it is, it says once, few, many or a class for expanded clones.

d_gene	abundance	j_gene	v_gene	CDR3nt	CDR3aa
.	.	TRBJ1-1	TRBV6-6	TGTGCCAGCAGTTACCCCACAGGGAGAGGGACTGAAGCTTTCTTT	CASSYPTGRGTEAFF
TRBD1	.	TRBJ2-2	TRBV2	TGTGCCAGCTTCACCGGGACAGGGCAAACCGGGGAGCTGTTTTTT	CASFTGTGQTGELFF
.	.	TRBJ1-6	TRBV7-8	TGTGCCAGCAGCCCTACAGGGAGGGGTATTCCGGGGCCCCTCCACTTT	CASSPTGRGIPGPLHF
TRBD1	.	TRBJ1-5	TRBV2	TGTGCCAGCGATGCAGGGGGCCGTGGGGCCCAGCATTTT	CASDAGGRGAQHF
.	.	TRBJ1-4	TRBV5-1	TGCGCCAGCAGGCCGAGAGGTTCAACTAATGAAAAACTGTTTTTT	CASRPRGSTNEKLFF
.	.	TRBJ1-1	TRBV6-1	TGTGCCAGCAGTGAACTCCAGGGGTTTCCAGCTTTCTTT	CASSELQGFPAFF
TRBD2	.	TRBJ2-4	TRBV6-5	TGTGCCAGCAGTCGACTAGCGGGGGTTTCGAACATTCAGTACTTC	CASSRLAGVSNIQYF
TRBD2	.	TRBJ2-2	TRBV9	TGTGCCAGCAGCCCAACAGGAGCGGGACCGAACACCGGGGAGCTGTTTTTT	CASSPTGAGPNTGELFF
.	.	TRBJ2-3	TRBV18	TGTGCCAGCAGCGTGAGCACAGATACGCAGTATTTT	CASSVSTDTQYF
.	.	TRBJ2-7	TRBV18	TGTGCCAGCTCACCTAGTTCCTACGAGCAGTACTTC	CASSPSSYEQYF
TRBD1	many	TRBJ1-1	TRBV4-1	TGCGCCAGCAGCCAGTCGACAGGGGGCTACGAGAACACTGAAGCTTTCTTT	CASSQSTGGYENTEAFF
.	.	TRBJ2-4	TRBV4-3	TGCGCCAGCAGCCAAGAGACCCGGGGACTGAGAAAAAACATTCAGTACTTC	CASSQETRGLRKNIQYF
.	.	TRBJ1-3	TRBV30	TGTGCCGGGGGGGTGGGGGCTGGGGGAAACACCATATATTTT	CAGGVGAGGNTIYF
TRBD1	.	TRBJ2-7	TRBV19	TGTGCCAGTAGTACCGGACAGGGAGCCTACGAGCAGTACTTC	CASSTGQGAYEQYF
TRBD2	.	TRBJ2-3	TRBV5-1	TGCGCCAGCTCCCCTAGCGGGAGTACAGATACGCAGTATTTT	CASSPSGSTDTQYF
TRBD2	.	TRBJ2-1	TRBV10-1	TGCGCCAGCAGTGAGTGGCGGGAGGGCAATGAGCAGTTCTTC	CASSEWREGNEQFF
TRBD2	.	TRBJ2-1	TRBV28	TGTGCCAGCAGTTTTCGGGAGGATGAGCAGTTCTTC	CASSFREDEQFF
.	.	TRBJ1-3	TRBV6-5	TGTGCCAGCAGTTACTCGCAGAGGTCGTCTGGAAACACCATATATTTT	CASSYSQRSSGNTIYF
TRBD2	.	TRBJ2-1	TRBV19	TGTGCCAGTAGTACCGACATGGCGGGAGGCTCCCTGGATGAGCAGTTCTTC	CASSTDMAGGSLDEQFF
.	.	TRBJ2-2	TRBV28	TGTGCCAGCAGTAAGAGGAAGACCGGGGAGCTGTTTTTT	CASSKRKTGELFF
.	.	TRBJ1-1	TRBV28	TGTGCCAGCAGCCCTCCGTTCACTGAAGCTTTCTTT	CASSPPFTEAFF
.	.	TRBJ1-2	TRBV7-6	TGTGCCAGCAGCACCCACTTAAACTATGGCTACACCTTC	CASSTHLNYGYTF
.	.	TRBJ2-3	TRBV2	TGTGCCAGCTCGGGCTCAGCTAGGGGTACGCAGTATTTT	CASSGSARGTQYF
TRBD1	.	TRBJ2-6	TRBV7-3	TGTGCCAGCAGCTTACAGACGAACAGGGGGCCTGGGGCCAACGTCCTGACTTTC	CASSLQTNRGPGANVLTF
.	few	TRBJ2-3	TRBV11-3	TGTGCCAGCAGCCGGACAGAACAAACAGATACGCAGTATTTT	CASSRTEQTDTQYF
.	.	TRBJ2-3	TRBV7-2	TGTGCCAGCAGCTTCGCAGGGGAAGATACGCAGTATTTT	CASSFAGEDTQYF
.	.	TRBJ2-2	TRBV7-3	TGTGCCAGCAGCCCGGACTACCGTACCGGGGAGCTGTTTTTT	CASSPDYRTGELFF
TRBD1	.	TRBJ1-1	TRBV6-4	TGTGCCAGCCGGAGGGACAGAGAGAACACTGAAGCTTTCTTT	CASRRDRENTEAFF
TRBD2	.	TRBJ2-5	TRBV11-1	TGTGCCAGCAGCCCGCGGGGACTAGCGGGGGGCCAAAAGACCCAGTACTTC	CASSPRGLAGGQKTQYF
.	.	TRBJ1-6	TRBV30	TGTGCCTGGACCCAGGGTGGGGTCGCCTATAATTCACCCCTCCACTTT	CAWTQGGVAYNSPLHF
.	.	TRBJ1-2	TRBV6-5	TGTGCCAGCACCTCAGACAGGACCCGCGGCTATGGCTACACCTTC	CASTSDRTRGYGYTF